Each of the 8 T cell receptor beta chains below was sequenced from the same sample in a study of blood T cell repertoires in COVID-19. Sequencing used immunoSEQ multiplex PCR; TCRdb keeps in-frame clones, though not all of them. The table lists about 300,000 clones, more than 85% of them singletons. The sample taken for sequencing was peripheral blood. Every receptor here comes from a man aged 65 to 85 with acute or convalescent COVID-19.

The chain couples TRBV18 to TRBJ2-7; D gene unclear. Germline loops: CDR1 KGHSH, CDR2 LQKENI. V lost 3 bases and J lost 2, with 5 bases in between. CDR3 length: 12 residues. CDR3 in amino acids: CASSPSAYEQYF. The CDR3 coding sequence is TGTGCCAGCTCACCTTCGGCCTACGAGCAGTACTTC.

V gene TRBV6-2 or TRBV6-3 combines with J gene TRBJ2-1; D unclear. The CDR3 contains 12 residues. Germline V gene sequence: CDR1 MNHEY, CDR2 SVGEGT. Trimming took off 6 bases at V and 3 bases at J, with 6 bases between the two ends. The CDR3 nucleotides are TGTGCCAGCAGCCACAGCTACAATGAGCAGTTCTTC. Encoded protein: CASSHSYNEQFF.

This clone was counted a single time. V is TRBV6-1 and J is TRBJ1-2; D is possibly TRBD1 (6 bases). Per germline, CDR1 MNHNS and CDR2 SASEGT. CDR3 length: 13 amino acids. V was cut by 2 bases and J by 8 bases, with 12 bases left in between. The CDR3 reads CASSEMGAVGYTF. CDR3 DNA sequence: TGTGCCAGCAGTGAAATGGGGGCCGTAGGCTACACCTTC.

The chain couples TRBV5-1 to TRBJ1-5; no firm D call. CDR1 SGHRS and CDR2 YFSETQ come from the germline V gene. CDR3 size: 14 residues. Trimming left V 0 bases short and J 7 bases short, with 11 bases between. DNA for the CDR3: TGCGCCAGCAGCTTGGGCGGGCCGGGGCAGCCCCAGCATTTT. Translated, it gives CASSLGGPGQPQHF.

The chain couples TRBV15 to TRBJ1-2, with D maybe TRBD1 (6 bases). V shed 0 bases and J shed 6 bases, with 14 bases lying between them. The CDR3 has 15 residues. Germline CDR1 reads LNHNV; CDR2 reads YYDKDF (reference sequence). CDR3 amino acids: CATSRDLGDRNGYTF. CDR3 DNA: TGTGCCACCAGCAGAGATCTCGGAGACAGGAATGGCTACACCTTC.

J is TRBJ1-6 and V is TRBV19; possibly TRBD1 for D (5 bases). The CDR3 length is 13 residues. CDR1 LNHDA and CDR2 SQIVND come from the germline V gene (reference sequence). Trimming stripped 8 bases from V and 5 bases from J, with 10 bases between. CDR3 residues: CASAPTDNSPLHF. CDR3 nucleotide sequence: TGTGCCAGTGCACCGACAGATAATTCACCCCTCCACTTT.

J is TRBJ1-2 and V is TRBV3-1 (or the pseudogene TRBV3-2); 8 bases match TRBD1. Looked up from germline, CDR1 is LGHDT and CDR2 is YNNKEL (reference sequence). CDR3 length: 15 amino acids. V trimming: 5 bases; J trimming: 3 bases; junction bases outside the gene matches: 8. The CDR3 region has the DNA TGTGCCAGCAGCGAGAGAGGACAGGGATACTATGGCTACACCTTC. Its protein is CASSERGQGYYGYTF.

V and J are TRBV6-2 or TRBV6-3 and TRBJ2-2; 8 bases agree with TRBD2. This CDR3 spans 14 amino acids. The ends lost 2 bases at V and 4 bases at J; junction bases unmatched: 0. Germline assignment: CDR1 MNHEY and CDR2 SVGEGT. The CDR3 region has the DNA TGTGCCAGCAGTTACCTAGCGGGCACCGGGGAGCTGTTTTTT. This translates into CASSYLAGTGELFF.